The 7 T cell receptor beta chains in this list originate from one sample, sequenced in a study of CD8 T cells in ankylosing spondylitis (dated by TCRdb to about 2017). Libraries were constructed by 5' RACE. The sample was run on an Illumina HiSeq 2500. TCRdb reprocessing: public reads trimmed at Q25 with fastp, clones called with MiXCR, in-frame beta chains kept. Rows merge per CDR3 protein into single entries with the most common DNA and genes. This sample comprises about 240,000 distinct CDR3 sequences, around 10% of them detected only once. The top ten clonotypes cover around 7% of the sample. Sequenced sample: blood, either unsorted or a sorted T cell fraction (not recorded which). Receptors originate from a male donor with ankylosing spondylitis or in good health (not recorded which).

This clonotype was picked up a small number of times. J is TRBJ2-7 and V is TRBV28; 8 bases are a match to TRBD1. Germline values: CDR1 MDHEN, CDR2 SYDVKM. There are 13 residues in the CDR3. V was clipped by 6 bases and J by 6 bases; unmatched bases: 7. This CDR3 reads CASRRRTGFEQYF. The CDR3 region has the DNA TGTGCCAGCAGGCGACGGACAGGGTTCGAGCAGTACTTC.

J is TRBJ2-7 and V is TRBV18; D not resolved. CDR3 length: 13 amino acids. The germline gives CDR1 KGHSH, CDR2 LQKENI. The germline V and J ends were trimmed by 2 bases and 1 base, with 6 bases remaining between them. CDR3 loop: CASSPSASYEQYF. For the CDR3, the DNA is TGTGCCAGCTCACCAAGCGCTTCCTACGAGCAGTACTTC. Using reference TRBV18 and TRBJ2-7 for the parts outside the CDR3, the full variable domain is NAGVMQNPRHLVRRRGQEARLRCSPMKGHSHVYWYRQLPEEGLKFMVYLQKENIIDESGMPKERFSAEFPKEGPSILRIQQVVRGDSAAYFCASSPSASYEQYFGPGTRLTVT.

This clonotype was seen ten or more times. DNA of the CDR3: TGTGCCAGCAGTCAGAGGTGGGGCCTAACCTACAATGAGCAGTTCTTC. The encoded protein is CASSQRWGLTYNEQFF. The rearrangement links TRBV6-1 to TRBJ2-1; a weak D match, TRBD1 (5 bases). V was pared by 5 bases and J by 2 bases, with 16 bases between. Per germline, CDR1 MNHNS and CDR2 SASEGT. There are 16 residues in the CDR3.

This clonotype was seen ten or more times. This chain uses TRBV12-3 or TRBV12-4 with TRBJ1-1, with 9 bases fitting TRBD1. This CDR3 has 14 amino acids. With V trimmed by 6 bases and J by 1 base, 3 bases remained unmatched. CDR3: CASRWTGENTEAFF. CDR3 coding DNA: TGTGCCAGCAGATGGACAGGGGAGAACACTGAAGCTTTCTTT.

This clonotype was counted ten times or more. J is TRBJ1-3 and V is TRBV5-1; 7 nucleotides agree with TRBD1. This CDR3 region has 15 residues. Per germline, CDR1 SGHRS and CDR2 YFSETQ. Trimming took 4 bases from V and 6 from J; bases not matched to a gene: 10. CDR3 region: CASSGGDRTLNTIYF. CDR3 bases: TGCGCCAGCAGCGGTGGGGACAGAACCCTAAACACCATATATTTT. The entire variable domain, with the rest obtained from reference TRBV5-1 and TRBJ1-3, is as follows: KAGVTQTPRYLIKTRGQQVTLSCSPISGHRSVSWYQQTPGQGLQFLFEYFSETQRNKGNFPGRFSGRQFSNSRSEMNVSTLELGDSALYLCASSGGDRTLNTIYFGEGSWLTVV.

V and J are TRBV15 and TRBJ2-3; D not certain. The germline gives CDR1 LNHNV, CDR2 YYDKDF (reference sequence). The CDR3 spans 15 residues. V gave up 1 base and J gave up 2 bases, with 10 bases separating them. The CDR3 here is CATSRGATDTDTQYF. In DNA, the CDR3 is TGTGCCACCAGCAGAGGGGCTACCGACACAGATACGCAGTATTTT.

This clonotype has just a few counts. V is TRBV7-2 and J is TRBJ1-2; 7 nucleotides align to TRBD1. The CDR3 has 17 amino acids. J was trimmed by 4 bases and V by 5 bases; bases with no gene match: 16. CDR1 is SGHTA, CDR2 FQGNSA, per germline. The CDR3 protein is CASSPGGGVRAGYGYTF. CDR3 nucleotides: TGTGCCAGCAGCCCAGGGGGGGGGGTGAGGGCTGGCTATGGCTACACCTTC.